This T cell receptor (beta chain) originates from a study of cytomegalovirus exposure and HLA in healthy donors. Study findings and constraints: It was in a later analysis that TCR association rates were seen to vary by HLA locus, highest for DRB1 and lowest for HLA-C. An analysis done earlier found most TCR beta V segments productive about 87% or about 30% of the time.

PCR primers comprised 60 Vbeta and 13 Jbeta primers. TCRdb's copy holds only in-frame clones and misses some; the assay was immunoSEQ multiplex PCR. The profile shows 300,000 or so clones, approximately 84% of them singletons. Details on this clone: What it recognizes is unknown.

Healthy donors of bone marrow made up the group. The CDR3 consists of 17 residues. V trimming: 0 bases; J trimming: 1 base; junction bases outside the gene matches: 4. The germline CDR1 and CDR2 sequences are LNHDA and SQIVND (reference sequence). This TCR was recovered from a woman aged 40 to 50 in good health and CMV-seropositive. This chain joins TRBV19 and TRBJ2-2, with 8 bases matching TRBD2. What was sequenced was PBMCs. This chain's CDR3 is CASSIDWTSRNTGELFF. CDR3 DNA: TGTGCCAGTAGTATAGACTGGACTAGCCGGAACACCGGGGAGCTGTTTTTT.